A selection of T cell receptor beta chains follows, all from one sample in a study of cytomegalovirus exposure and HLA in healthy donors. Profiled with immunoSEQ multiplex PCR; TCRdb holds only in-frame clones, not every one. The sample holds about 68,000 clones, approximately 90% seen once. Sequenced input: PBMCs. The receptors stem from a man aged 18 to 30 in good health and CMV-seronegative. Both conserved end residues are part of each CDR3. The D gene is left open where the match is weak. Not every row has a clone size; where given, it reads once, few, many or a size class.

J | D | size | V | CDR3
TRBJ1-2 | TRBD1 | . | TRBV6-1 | CASSATGIGYGYTF
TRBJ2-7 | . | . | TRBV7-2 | CASSLGAFYYEQYF
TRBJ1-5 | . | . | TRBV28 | CASSFPVATPKSNQPQHF
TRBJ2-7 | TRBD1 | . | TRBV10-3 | CAIGGTGVYEQYF
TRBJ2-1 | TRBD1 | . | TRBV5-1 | CASSLGDRPNNEQFF
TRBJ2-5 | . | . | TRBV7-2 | CASSTLFQETQYF
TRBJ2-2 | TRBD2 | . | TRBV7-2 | CASSFNGAGGAIVTGELFF
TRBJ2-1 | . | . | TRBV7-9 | CASSFSSGRRNEQFF
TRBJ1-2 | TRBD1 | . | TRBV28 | CASSYDRDSYGYTF
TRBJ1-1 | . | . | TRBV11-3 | CASSEGNTEAFF
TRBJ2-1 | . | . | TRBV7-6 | CATQPDSSYNEQFF
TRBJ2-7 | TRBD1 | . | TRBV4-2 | CASSQEGVSQGAGEQYF
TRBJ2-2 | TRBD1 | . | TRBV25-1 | CASSESGTVAKGELFF
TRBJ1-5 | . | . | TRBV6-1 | CASSVGRGDQPQHF
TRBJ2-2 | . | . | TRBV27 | CASRVGTGANTGELFF
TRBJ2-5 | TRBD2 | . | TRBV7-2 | CASSPGLAGGGLAQYF
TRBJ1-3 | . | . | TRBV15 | CATHRDYSGNTIYF
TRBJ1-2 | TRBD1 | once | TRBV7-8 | CASSLRDRDYGYTF
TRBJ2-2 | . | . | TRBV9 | CASSVLGHPENTGELFF
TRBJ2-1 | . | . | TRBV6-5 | CASTETETYNEQFF
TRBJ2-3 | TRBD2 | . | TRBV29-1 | CSDRTSGGLDTQYF
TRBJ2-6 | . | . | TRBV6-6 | CASSYARGSGANVLTF
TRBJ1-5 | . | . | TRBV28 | CATDWDTGGLIKPQHF
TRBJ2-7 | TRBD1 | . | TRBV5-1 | CASSPGQTNYYEQYF
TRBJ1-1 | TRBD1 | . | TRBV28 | CASRQGAWDTEAFF
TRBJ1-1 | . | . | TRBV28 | CASSLPTEAFF
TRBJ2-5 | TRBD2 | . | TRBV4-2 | CASSQELAEETQYF
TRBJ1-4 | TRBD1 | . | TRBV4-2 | CASSQTYSGTGGEKLFF
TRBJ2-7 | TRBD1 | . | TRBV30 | CAWSQGGQGTKQYF
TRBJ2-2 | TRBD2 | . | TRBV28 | CASSWTSGNTGELFF
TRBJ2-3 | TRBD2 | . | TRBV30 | CAWSQTSGLTDTQYF